The next 15 T cell receptor beta chains were all read from a single sample in a study of T cell clonality in common variable immunodeficiency. Profiling relied on immunoSEQ multiplex PCR, and the TCRdb table lists in-frame clones only, not all of them. The sample has 30,000 to 45,000 clones, none seen only once. The material sequenced was peripheral blood mononuclear cells. The receptors come from a person aged 18-70 years in good health.

This clone showed up many times. The read finishes 3 residues shy of the CDR3 end, and the germline J gene is used to complete it. V gene TRBV5-1 combines with J gene TRBJ2-7; D uncertain. Germline V gives CDR1 SGHRS, CDR2 YFSETQ. The CDR3 is 15 residues long. The V gene lost 3 bases and the J gene lost 3 bases, with 16 bases spanning the gap. Incomplete CDR3 DNA: TGCGCCAGCAGCTCGGAACCTGACACCTACTACGAG. Encoded protein: CASSSEPDTYYE. The whole CDR3 is CASSSEPDTYYEQYF.

This clone was seen ten or more times. The read comes to an end 3 residues before the CDR3 does, leaving the germline J gene to fill in the end. This chain links TRBV12-3 or TRBV12-4 with TRBJ2-3, with 8 nucleotides matching TRBD2. After removal of 3 bases from V and 8 bases from J, the junction contained 10 bases not matched to a gene. The CDR3 loop spans 15 amino acids. CDR3 loop: CASSLGSGSGGTQYF. Incomplete CDR3 DNA: TGTGCCAGCAGTTTGGGGAGCGGGAGTGGGGGTACG.

This clone was seen ten or more times. The CDR3 sequence: CASSRSVAGGQETQYF. Incomplete CDR3 DNA: TGTGCCAGTAGTCGTTCTGTAGCGGGAGGACAAGAGACC. The genes are TRBV19 and TRBJ2-5, with 10 bases identical to TRBD2. Read sequence stops 3 residues before the CDR3 end, and the germline J gene provides the missing end. The CDR3 runs to 16 residues. Germline CDR1 and CDR2: LNHDA and SQIVND (reference sequence). V gave up 5 bases and J gave up 2 bases; unmatched junction bases: 8. Filled out from reference TRBV19 and TRBJ2-5, the complete variable domain reads DGGITQSPKYLFRKEGQNVTLSCEQNLNHDAMYWYRQDPGQGLRLIYYSQIVNDFQKGDIAEGYSVSREKKESFPLTVTSAQKNPTAFYLCASSRSVAGGQETQYFGPGTRLLVL.

This clone was found many times. The DNA read from the CDR3 is TGTGCCAGCAGCTTAGGCCAAACAGGGGATTATGGC. This sequence encodes CASSLGQTGDYG. The entire CDR3 protein is CASSLGQTGDYGYTF. The chain combines TRBV7-9 with TRBJ1-2; TRBD1 agrees at 7 bases. The read falls 3 residues short of the CDR3 end, and the missing part is taken from the germline J gene. V lost 1 base and J lost 5; bases outside the gene matches: 7. Germline V gene data show CDR1 as SEHNR and CDR2 as FQNEAQ (reference sequence). There are 15 residues in the CDR3.

Many counts were recorded for this clone. The CDR3 goes on 3 residues after the read ends, and that part is filled in from the germline J gene. The rearrangement uses TRBV10-3 and TRBJ2-2, with 7 bases aligning to TRBD1. The trim removed 6 bases at V and 0 bases at J, leaving 4 bases unmatched. The CDR3 loop spans 15 amino acids. Germline V gene lookup returns CDR1 ENHRY and CDR2 SYGVKD. The DNA read from the CDR3 is TGTGCCATCAGGGACAGGCGTTCGAACACCGGGGAG. Its protein product is CAIRDRRSNTGE. The whole CDR3 region reads CAIRDRRSNTGELFF.

This clone was picked up many times. Sequencing ends 3 residues short of the CDR3 end; the germline J gene provides the rest. The V gene is TRBV28, the J gene TRBJ2-7; 11 positions match TRBD1. The germline V gene encodes CDR1 MDHEN and CDR2 SYDVKM. Unmatched junction bases numbered 5, after V lost 6 bases and J lost 4 bases. This CDR3 has 14 residues. CDR3 in amino acids: CASRRDRGFYEQYF. The DNA read from the CDR3 is TGTGCCAGCAGGCGGGACAGGGGGTTTTACGAG.

This clone was seen ten or more times. Read data end 3 residues before the CDR3 end; the end is taken from the germline J gene. The chain employs TRBV18 and TRBJ1-1; 8 bases agree with TRBD1. V was pared by 3 bases and J by 4 bases, with 4 bases of the junction left unmatched. The CDR3 contains 14 residues. Germline CDR1 is KGHSH and CDR2 is LQKENI. The CDR3: CASSPDRGSTEAFF. The CDR3 bases that were read are TGTGCCAGCTCACCCGACAGGGGTTCCACTGAA.

This clone was detected ten times or more. Partial CDR3 DNA: TGTGCCAGTAGAGGGGCCAGCGGGGCCGGCGAG. Its translation: CASRGASGAGE. The entire CDR3 reads CASRGASGAGEQYF. The chain is built from TRBV19 and TRBJ2-7, with TRBD2 matching 7 bases. The CDR3 extends 3 residues past the end of the read, so its final part is completed from the germline J gene. Germline loops: CDR1 LNHDA, CDR2 SQIVND (reference sequence). V lost 6 bases and J lost 6; bases outside the gene matches: 11. The CDR3 is 14 residues long.

Notes on this clone: The missing CDR3 end, 3 residues past where the read stops, is filled in from the germline J gene. The chain has TRBV2 and TRBJ1-1, with 8 bases identical to TRBD1. The germline V gene has CDR1 SNHLY and CDR2 FYNNEI. CDR3 size: 17 residues. Trimming took 6 bases from V and 1 from J; bases not matched to a gene: 13. CDR3 in amino acids: CASSRRGRQGPNTEAFF. The sequenced part of the CDR3 DNA is TGTGCCAGCAGCCGTAGGGGGAGACAGGGGCCGAACACTGAA.

This clone was recorded many times. Read data end 3 residues before the CDR3 end; the end is taken from the germline J gene. This chain uses TRBV5-4 with TRBJ1-2, with D tentatively TRBD1 (6 bases). Trimming pared 6 bases from V and 6 bases from J, leaving 15 bases between. The CDR3 covers 13 residues. From germline, CDR1 is SGHNT and CDR2 YYREEE (reference sequence). The part of the CDR3 DNA that was read is TGTGCCAGCACCGCACTCACAGGGAATGGC. The encoded protein is CASTALTGNG. The full-length CDR3 reads as CASTALTGNGYTF.

This clone was detected ten times or more. The read comes to an end 3 residues before the CDR3 does, leaving the germline J gene to fill in the end. The J gene is TRBJ2-3, the V gene TRBV30; the D call may be TRBD1 or TRBD2 (6 bases each). The CDR3 is made up of 13 amino acids. Germline V gene sequence: CDR1 GTSNPN, CDR2 SVGIG (reference sequence). CDR3: CAWRQGGNQPQYF. The DNA read from the CDR3 is TGTGCCTGGAGACAGGGAGGCAATCAGCCG.

In this sample, this clone turned up many times. The read stops 3 residues short of the end of the CDR3; the missing end is completed from the germline J gene. This chain connects TRBV20-1 to TRBJ2-3; 12 bases are shared with TRBD2. The trim removed 5 bases at V and 6 bases at J, leaving 6 bases unmatched. Looked up from germline, CDR1 is DFQATT and CDR2 is SNEGSKA (reference sequence). The CDR3 totals 14 residues. The chain's CDR3 is CSARPSGRADTQYF. CDR3 bases read: TGCAGTGCTCGTCCTAGCGGGAGGGCGGATACG.

This clone was seen many times. This CDR3 is CASSLAVSGANVLTF. The sequenced part of the CDR3 DNA is TGTGCCAGCAGTTTAGCCGTCTCTGGGGCCAACGTC. V gene TRBV12-3 or TRBV12-4 combines with J gene TRBJ2-6; D unresolved. The CDR3 goes on 3 residues after the read ends, and that part is filled in from the germline J gene. The germline V and J ends were trimmed by 0 bases and 0 bases, with 3 bases remaining between them. CDR3 length: 15 residues.

As to this clone: The CDR3 is cut off 3 residues early in the read; its end comes from the germline J gene. The chain has TRBV13 and TRBJ2-2; possible D gene TRBD1, 6 bases. The CDR3 spans 14 residues. Germline V CDR1 and CDR2: PRHDT, FYEKMQ (reference sequence). The CDR3 sequence is CASSQNRVQEKLFF. The CDR3 bases that were read are TGTGCCAGCAGCCAGAACAGGGTACAGGAAAAG.

This clone was recorded many times. From the germline J gene comes the end of the CDR3, since the read stops 3 residues before it. V is TRBV11-2 and J is TRBJ2-2, with a tentative D call TRBD1 (5 bases). The CDR3 consists of 13 residues. The germline CDR1 and CDR2 sequences are SGHAT and FQNNGV. Trimming left V 0 bases short and J 6 bases short, with 5 bases between. This chain's CDR3 is CASSLEGPGELFF. The CDR3 bases that were read are TGTGCCAGCAGCTTAGAGGGGCCCGGGGAG.